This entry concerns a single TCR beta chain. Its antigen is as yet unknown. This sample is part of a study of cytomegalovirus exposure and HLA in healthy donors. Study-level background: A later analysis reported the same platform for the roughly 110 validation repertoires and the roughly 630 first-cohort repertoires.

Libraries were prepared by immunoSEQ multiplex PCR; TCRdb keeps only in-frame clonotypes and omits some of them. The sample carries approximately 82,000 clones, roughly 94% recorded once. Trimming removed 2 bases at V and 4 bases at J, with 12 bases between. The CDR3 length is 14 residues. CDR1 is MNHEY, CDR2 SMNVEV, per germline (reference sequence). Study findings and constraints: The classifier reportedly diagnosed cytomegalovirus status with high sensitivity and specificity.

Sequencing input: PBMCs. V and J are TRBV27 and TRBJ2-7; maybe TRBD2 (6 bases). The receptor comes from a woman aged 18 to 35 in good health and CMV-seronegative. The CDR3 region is CASSLREKEYEQYF. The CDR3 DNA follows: TGTGCCAGCAGTTTACGGGAGAAGGAGTACGAGCAGTACTTC.